This entry lists 9 T cell receptor beta chains sequenced from one sample in a study of blood T cell repertoires in COVID-19. Sequenced by immunoSEQ multiplex PCR; TCRdb stores in-frame clones only, minus some. The table lists 80,000 to 95,000 clones, approximately 71% of them singletons. The sample comprised peripheral blood. The receptors stem from a woman aged 45-65 years with acute or convalescent COVID-19.

This clone turned up a few times. The rearrangement uses TRBV7-2 and TRBJ1-1; D may be TRBD1 (6 bases). There are 14 residues in the CDR3. Germline CDR1 SGHTA, CDR2 FQGNSA. V lost 4 bases and J 2 bases, leaving 11 bases between the germline ends. CDR3 coding DNA: TGTGCCAGCAGCTCTTACAGGGAAAACACTGAAGCTTTCTTT. Amino acid sequence: CASSSYRENTEAFF.

The CDR3 spells CASSPTGTEAYF. In nucleotides, the CDR3 is TGTGCCAGCAGCCCGACCGGGACAGAGGCGTATTTT. The chain couples TRBV4-2 to TRBJ2-3, with 7 nucleotides matching TRBD1. CDR1 LGHNA and CDR2 YNFKEQ come from the germline V gene. The CDR3 has 12 amino acids. Trimming at V came to 4 bases and at J to 14 bases, leaving 9 bases not matched to a gene.

The chain recombines TRBV6-5 with TRBJ1-2, with 9 positions matching TRBD1. The CDR3 is 13 residues long. Looked up from germline, CDR1 is MNHEY and CDR2 is SVGAGI. J was trimmed by 11 bases and V by 7 bases; bases with no gene match: 11. The CDR3 here is CASTNRDRDVYTF. For the CDR3, the DNA is TGTGCCAGCACCAATAGGGACAGGGACGTTTACACCTTC.

This chain joins TRBV5-1 and TRBJ1-1, with D hard to call. The V gene lost 1 base and the J gene lost 4 bases, with 5 bases spanning the gap. The germline CDR1 and CDR2 sequences are SGHRS and YFSETQ. This CDR3 has 12 amino acids. This CDR3 is CASSLSGTEAFF. DNA of the CDR3: TGCGCCAGCAGCTTGTCCGGCACTGAAGCTTTCTTT.

The V call is TRBV27, the J call TRBJ1-2, with TRBD1 as a possible D gene (5 bases). Trimming pared 5 bases from V and 5 bases from J, leaving 18 bases between. This CDR3 is built from 15 residues. Germline CDR1 is MNHEY and CDR2 is SMNVEV (reference sequence). The CDR3 sequence is CASSRGVSGPYGYTF. The DNA of the CDR3 is TGTGCCAGCAGTCGCGGGGTCTCGGGACCTTATGGCTACACCTTC.

The rearrangement uses TRBV28 and TRBJ2-7; D unresolved. The CDR3 totals 10 residues. The V gene lost 11 bases and the J gene lost 3 bases, with 8 bases spanning the gap. The V gene's germline CDR1 is MDHEN and CDR2 SYDVKM. In DNA form, the CDR3 reads TGTGCCGTAGCAAGCTACGAGCAGTACTTC. This codes for CAVASYEQYF.

The CDR3 DNA reads as TGTGCCAGCAGTCCCTCGGACAGGGGGAGCAATCAGCCCCAGCATTTT. This sequence encodes CASSPSDRGSNQPQHF. The chain recombines TRBV28 with TRBJ1-5, with 10 bases fitting TRBD1. The CDR3 contains 16 residues. The J segment lost 1 base and the V segment lost 5 bases, leaving 5 bases of the junction unmatched. Per the germline V gene, CDR1 is MDHEN and CDR2 is SYDVKM.

This chain uses TRBV6-5 with TRBJ2-7, with 7 bases lining up with TRBD2. Germline V lookup: CDR1 MNHEY, CDR2 SVGAGI. Trimming took 8 bases from V and 0 from J; bases not matched to a gene: 1. The CDR3 extends over 12 amino acids. In nucleotides, the CDR3 is TGTGCCAGCGGGAGGGGCTCCTACGAGCAGTACTTC. The encoded protein is CASGRGSYEQYF.

This clone was seen more than once but under ten times. This chain links TRBV27 with TRBJ1-5; 7 bases map to TRBD1. Per the germline V gene, CDR1 is MNHEY and CDR2 is SMNVEV (reference sequence). The length of the CDR3 is 13 residues. The trim removed 5 bases at V and 14 bases at J, leaving 12 bases unmatched. The CDR3 here is CASSPSPQGLKHF. The CDR3 DNA reads as TGTGCCAGCAGTCCCTCCCCACAGGGGCTGAAGCATTTT.